This T cell receptor (beta chain) was sequenced during a study of T-cell memory formation after mild COVID-19. Study context: TCR clusters were largely donor specific. Findings of the study overall: While clones contracting from day 15 to 85 were balanced between CD4 and CD8, later expanders leaned CD4+.

TCRdb reprocessed the 5' RACE reads with MiXCR, giving one entry per CDR3 protein. The data hold under 250,000 distinct CDR3 sequences, with approximately 30% observed a single time. This clonotype was detected only a few times. Antigen: not known. The CDR3 runs to 12 residues. V was trimmed by 1 base and J by 9 bases, leaving 7 bases between them. Germline V gene data show CDR1 as SEHNR and CDR2 as FQNEAQ (reference sequence). The clonotype was recovered from an adult woman who had mild COVID-19 (a few samples of this study predate the infection). Cell type and time point are not known. The chain joins TRBV7-9 to TRBJ2-1; no clear D. What was sequenced was PBMCs or a T cell subset sorted from them (not recorded which). As DNA, the CDR3 is TGTGCCAGCAGCTTAGACCGGCGTGAGCAGTTCTTC. Amino acids: CASSLDRREQFF.